This TCR beta chain was identified in a study of response to subunit inactivated influenza vaccine. Each CDR3 protein is one row after TCRdb ran MiXCR on the RT-PCR reads. Here the sample spans over 650,000 distinct CDR3 sequences, 18% being singletons. Trimming cost V 1 base and J 9 bases; bases outside gene matches: 8. Germline CDR1 reads KGHDR; CDR2 reads SFDVKD. The CDR3 runs 17 residues. This clonotype was counted only a few times. The sample here was PBMCs from blood, taken 5 to 6 days after vaccination. The TCR sequence derives from a man aged 45-65 years who received an inactivated influenza vaccine. V is TRBV24-1 and J is TRBJ2-1; 13 bases agree with TRBD2. CDR3 DNA sequence: TGTGCCACCAGTGATTTTACTAGCGGGAGGGCCGGGGGTGAGCAGTTCTTC. Translation: CATSDFTSGRAGGEQFF.